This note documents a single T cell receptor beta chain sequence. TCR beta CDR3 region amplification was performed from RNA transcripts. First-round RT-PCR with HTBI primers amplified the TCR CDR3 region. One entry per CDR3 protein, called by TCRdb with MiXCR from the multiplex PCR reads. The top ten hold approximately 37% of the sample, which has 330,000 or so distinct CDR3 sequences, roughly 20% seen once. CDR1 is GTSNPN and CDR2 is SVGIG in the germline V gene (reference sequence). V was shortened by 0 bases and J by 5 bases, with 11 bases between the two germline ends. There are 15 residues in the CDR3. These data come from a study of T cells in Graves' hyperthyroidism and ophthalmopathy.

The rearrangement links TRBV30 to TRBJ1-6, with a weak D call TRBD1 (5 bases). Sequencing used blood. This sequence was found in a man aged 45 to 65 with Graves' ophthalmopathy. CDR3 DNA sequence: TGTGCCTGGAGTGTACAATCAGGGAATAATTCACCCCTCCACTTT. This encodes CAWSVQSGNNSPLHF.